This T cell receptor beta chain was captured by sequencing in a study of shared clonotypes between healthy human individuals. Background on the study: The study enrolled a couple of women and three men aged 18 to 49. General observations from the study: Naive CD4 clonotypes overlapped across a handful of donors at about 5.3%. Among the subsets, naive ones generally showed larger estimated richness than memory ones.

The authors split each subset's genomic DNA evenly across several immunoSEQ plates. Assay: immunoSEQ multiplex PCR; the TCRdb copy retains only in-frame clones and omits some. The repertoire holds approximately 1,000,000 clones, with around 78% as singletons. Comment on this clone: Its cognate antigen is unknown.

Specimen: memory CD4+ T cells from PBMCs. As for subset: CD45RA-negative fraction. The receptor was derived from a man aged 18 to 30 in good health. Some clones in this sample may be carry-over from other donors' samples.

Here the CDR3 DNA reads TGTGCCAGCAGCCAATCCGGCGGTACCTACGAGCAGTACTTC. As protein: CASSQSGGTYEQYF. The rearrangement joins TRBV7-9 to TRBJ2-7; D remains unclear. V was cut by 5 bases and J by 2 bases, with 13 bases left in between. Germline V gives CDR1 SEHNR, CDR2 FQNEAQ (reference sequence). The CDR3 is 14 amino acids.